These T cell receptor beta chains were read from a single sample in a study of shared clonotypes between healthy human individuals. Assay used: immunoSEQ multiplex PCR; TCRdb lists only in-frame clones, some missing. The sample yields approximately 1.5 million clones, about 98.5% seen once. The source material was naive CD4+ T cells sorted from blood. These receptor sequences come from a man between 25 and 39 years old in good health. The CDR3 runs from the conserved cysteine through the conserved F or W. The order of the fields is clone size, CDR3 length, J gene, D gene, V gene, CDR3 protein, CDR3 DNA. D genes are given only for firm matches. Expanded clones are given a class, and other clones once, few, many or no size at all.

>-|16|TRBJ2-7|TRBD2|TRBV5-6
CASSLKASGRIYEQYF
TGTGCCAGCAGCTTGAAGGCTAGCGGGAGAATATACGAGCAGTACTTC
>-|12|TRBJ1-2|-|TRBV11-2
CASSLGGYGYTF
TGTGCCAGCAGTTTGGGGGGCTATGGCTACACCTTC
>-|16|TRBJ1-4|TRBD1|TRBV2
CASSRDSAATNEKLFF
TGTGCCAGCAGTCGGGACAGCGCGGCAACTAATGAAAAACTGTTTTTT
>-|17|TRBJ2-1|-|TRBV4-3
CASSQMSVTVVDNEQFF
TGCGCCAGCAGCCAGATGAGTGTCACTGTGGTTGACAATGAGCAGTTCTTC
>-|13|TRBJ2-1|-|TRBV11-3
CASSVTGLNEQFF
TGTGCCAGCAGCGTAACCGGGCTCAATGAGCAGTTCTTC
>-|13|TRBJ2-3|TRBD2|TRBV29-1
CSVESRGGDTQYF
TGCAGCGTTGAAAGTCGGGGAGGGGATACGCAGTATTTT
>-|11|TRBJ1-1|-|TRBV10-3
CAISEEGTAFF
TGTGCCATCAGTGAGGAGGGGACAGCTTTCTTT
>once|12|TRBJ1-3|-|TRBV29-1
CSVAMSGNTIYF
TGCAGCGTTGCCATGTCTGGAAACACCATATATTTT
>-|13|TRBJ2-7|-|TRBV29-1
CSGIPGNSYEQYF
TGCAGCGGTATTCCCGGGAACTCCTACGAGCAGTACTTC
>-|15|TRBJ2-3|-|TRBV5-4
CASSLELSGGDTQYF
TGTGCCAGCAGCTTGGAACTCTCAGGTGGAGATACGCAGTATTTT
>-|15|TRBJ2-7|-|TRBV9
CASSVAPQSSYEQYF
TGTGCCAGCAGCGTAGCTCCCCAGAGCTCCTACGAGCAGTACTTC
>-|14|TRBJ2-3|-|TRBV5-1
CASSLDLVTDTQYF
TGCGCCAGCAGCTTGGACCTAGTAACAGATACGCAGTATTTT
>-|15|TRBJ1-1|-|TRBV27
CASRTLGFMNTEAFF
TGTGCCAGCCGGACGCTCGGATTCATGAACACTGAAGCTTTCTTT
>-|13|TRBJ1-5|-|TRBV28
CASSSGLHQPQHF
TGTGCCAGCAGTTCTGGACTCCATCAGCCCCAGCATTTT
>-|13|TRBJ2-5|TRBD1|TRBV19
CASSGTGQETQYF
TGTGCCAGTTCTGGGACAGGGCAAGAGACCCAGTACTTC
>-|13|TRBJ2-1|TRBD2|TRBV7-3
CASSWGLYNEQFF
TGTGCCAGCAGCTGGGGACTATACAATGAGCAGTTCTTC
>-|13|TRBJ2-2|TRBD1|TRBV19
CASTRTGAGELFF
TGTGCCAGTACTCGGACAGGGGCCGGGGAGCTGTTTTTT
>-|17|TRBJ1-4|-|TRBV5-6
CASSPLADRTTNEKLFF
TGTGCCAGCAGCCCCCTGGCGGACCGCACAACTAATGAAAAACTGTTTTTT
>-|18|TRBJ2-3|TRBD2|TRBV15
CATSRRGSGTVSTDTQYF
TGTGCCACCAGCAGAAGAGGCAGCGGGACGGTTAGCACAGATACGCAGTATTTT
>-|14|TRBJ1-4|-|TRBV18
CASSRSAGNEKLFF
TGTGCCAGCTCACGTAGCGCGGGTAATGAAAAACTGTTTTTT
>-|15|TRBJ1-5|TRBD1|TRBV6-6
CASSRPGQGSQPQHF
TGTGCCAGCAGTCGCCCGGGACAGGGGAGTCAGCCCCAGCATTTT
>-|14|TRBJ2-7|-|TRBV13
CASSLGPASYEQYF
TGTGCCAGCAGCTTAGGGCCGGCCTCCTACGAGCAGTACTTC
>-|16|TRBJ2-7|TRBD2|TRBV11-1
CASSRPDRGEWYEQYF
TGTGCCAGCAGCCGACCGGACCGGGGGGAGTGGTACGAGCAGTACTTC
>-|14|TRBJ2-7|-|TRBV2
CASSEYVQADEQYF
TGTGCCAGCAGTGAATATGTTCAGGCCGACGAGCAGTACTTC
>-|13|TRBJ1-2|-|TRBV2
CARPRGGLGGYTF
TGTGCCAGGCCCCGGGGGGGTTTAGGTGGCTACACCTTC
>-|15|TRBJ1-4|TRBD1|TRBV6-6
CASSWTTGGGEKLFF
TGTGCCAGCAGTTGGACCACAGGGGGCGGTGAAAAACTGTTTTTT
>-|16|TRBJ2-7|TRBD1|TRBV14
CASSQRPGQGTYEQYF
TGTGCCAGCAGCCAAAGACCGGGACAGGGAACCTACGAGCAGTACTTC
>-|13|TRBJ2-1|-|TRBV6-6
CASSDTSHNEQFF
TGTGCCTCCTCGGACACGTCTCACAATGAGCAGTTCTTC
>once|16|TRBJ1-2|TRBD1|TRBV27
CASSLKTGGATYGYTF
TGTGCCAGCAGTTTAAAGACAGGGGGCGCTACCTATGGCTACACCTTC